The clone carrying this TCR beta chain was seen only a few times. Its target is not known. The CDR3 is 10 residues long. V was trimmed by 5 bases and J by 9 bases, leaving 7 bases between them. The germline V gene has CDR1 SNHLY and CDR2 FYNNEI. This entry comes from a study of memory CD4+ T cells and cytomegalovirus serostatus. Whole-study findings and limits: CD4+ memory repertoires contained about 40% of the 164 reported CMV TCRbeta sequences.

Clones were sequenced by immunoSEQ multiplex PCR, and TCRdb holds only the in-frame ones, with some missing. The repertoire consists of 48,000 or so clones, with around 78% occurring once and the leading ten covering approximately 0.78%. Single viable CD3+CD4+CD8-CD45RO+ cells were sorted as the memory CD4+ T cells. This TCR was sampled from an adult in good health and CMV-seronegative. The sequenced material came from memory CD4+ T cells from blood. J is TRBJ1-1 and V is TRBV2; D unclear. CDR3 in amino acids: CASSNGQAFF. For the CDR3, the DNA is TGTGCCAGCAGTAACGGACAAGCTTTCTTT.